This T cell receptor beta chain was recorded in a study of blood T cell repertoires in COVID-19. Study context: Donors in the United States, Italy and Spain gave samples during acute or convalescent COVID-19. PBMCs, B-cell-depleted T cells, or T cells were the source of the cDNA or gDNA that made up the material.

The V and J ends lost 4 bases and 10 bases respectively, with 12 bases between them. The CDR3 runs 13 residues. CDR1 is SGHDT and CDR2 is YYEEEE in the germline V gene. Source study methods: Reference gene primers were amplified, and this amplification served to estimate nucleated cell counts. Data came from immunoSEQ multiplex PCR; TCRdb stores just in-frame clones and leaves some out. V, J and clone size reflect that table, while D and trimming were determined from the DNA. The table shows 200,000 to 250,000 clones, with approximately 86% occurring only once. The sequence was obtained from a woman of 80 years or more with acute or convalescent COVID-19. What was sequenced was peripheral blood. The chain is built from TRBV5-6 and TRBJ1-6; the D is unclear. The CDR3 DNA reads TGTGCCAGCAGCCCCAGACTTGAGTCACCCCTCCACTTT. Translation gives CASSPRLESPLHF.